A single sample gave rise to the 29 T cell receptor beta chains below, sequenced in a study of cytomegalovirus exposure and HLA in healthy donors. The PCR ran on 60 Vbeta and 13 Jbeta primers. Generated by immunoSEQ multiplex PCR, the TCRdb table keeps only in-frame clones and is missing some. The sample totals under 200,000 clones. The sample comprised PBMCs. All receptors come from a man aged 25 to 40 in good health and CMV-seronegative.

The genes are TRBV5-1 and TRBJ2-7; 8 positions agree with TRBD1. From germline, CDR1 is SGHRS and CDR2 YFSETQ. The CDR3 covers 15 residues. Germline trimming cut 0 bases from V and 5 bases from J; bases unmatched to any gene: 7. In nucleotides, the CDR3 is TGCGCCAGCAGCTTGGTCACAGGGGGTGTCCACGAGCAGTACTTC. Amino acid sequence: CASSLVTGGVHEQYF.

CDR3 residues: CASSQGRQNEKLFF. The CDR3 nucleotides read TGCGCCAGCAGCCAAGGGCGGCAAAATGAAAAACTGTTTTTT. The V gene is TRBV4-3, the J gene TRBJ1-4; D is undetermined. This CDR3 contains 14 residues. The germline gives CDR1 LGHNA, CDR2 YSLEER. The ends were cut back, 1 base at V and 5 bases at J, with 8 bases in the middle.

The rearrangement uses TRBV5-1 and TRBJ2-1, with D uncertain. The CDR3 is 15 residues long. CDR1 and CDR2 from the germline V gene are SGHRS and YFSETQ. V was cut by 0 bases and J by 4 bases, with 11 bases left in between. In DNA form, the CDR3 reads TGCGCCAGCAGCTTGGGGCTAGTTGGATACAATGAGCAGTTCTTC. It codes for CASSLGLVGYNEQFF. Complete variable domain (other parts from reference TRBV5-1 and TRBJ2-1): KAGVTQTPRYLIKTRGQQVTLSCSPISGHRSVSWYQQTPGQGLQFLFEYFSETQRNKGNFPGRFSGRQFSNSRSEMNVSTLELGDSALYLCASSLGLVGYNEQFFGPGTRLTVL.

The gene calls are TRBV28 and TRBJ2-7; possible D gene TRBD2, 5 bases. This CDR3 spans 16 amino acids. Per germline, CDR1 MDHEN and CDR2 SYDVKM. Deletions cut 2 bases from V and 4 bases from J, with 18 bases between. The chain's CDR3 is CASSLVFGSGEYEQYF. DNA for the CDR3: TGTGCCAGCAGTTTAGTTTTCGGGTCTGGGGAGTACGAGCAGTACTTC. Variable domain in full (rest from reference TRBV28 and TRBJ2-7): DVKVTQSSRYLVKRTGEKVFLECVQDMDHENMFWYRQDPGLGLRLIYFSYDVKMKEKGDIPEGYSVSREKKERFSLILESASTNQTSMYLCASSLVFGSGEYEQYFGPGTRLTVT.

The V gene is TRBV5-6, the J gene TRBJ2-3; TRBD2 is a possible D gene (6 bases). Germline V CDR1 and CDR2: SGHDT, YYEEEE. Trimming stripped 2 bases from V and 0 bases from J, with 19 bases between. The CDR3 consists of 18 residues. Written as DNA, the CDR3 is TGTGCCAGCAGCTTTTATGGTTCCGGCGGGATTAGCACAGATACGCAGTATTTT. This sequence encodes CASSFYGSGGISTDTQYF.

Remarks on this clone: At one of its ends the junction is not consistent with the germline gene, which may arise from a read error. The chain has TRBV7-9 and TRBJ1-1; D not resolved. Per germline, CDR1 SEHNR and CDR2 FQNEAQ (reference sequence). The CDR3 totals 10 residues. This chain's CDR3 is CASSPQLRSF. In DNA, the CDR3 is TGTGCCAGCAGCCCCCAACTGAGGAGTTTT. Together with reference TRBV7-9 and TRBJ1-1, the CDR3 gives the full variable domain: DTGVSQNPRHKITKRGQNVTFRCDPISEHNRLYWYRQTLGQGPEFLTYFQNEAQLEKSRLLSDRFSAERPKGSFSTLEIQRTEQGDSAMYLCASSPQLRSFGQGTRLTVV.

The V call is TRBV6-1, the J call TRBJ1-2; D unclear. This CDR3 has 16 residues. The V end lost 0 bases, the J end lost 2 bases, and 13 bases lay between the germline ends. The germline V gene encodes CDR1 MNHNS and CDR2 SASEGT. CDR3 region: CASSEAGRAGNYGYTF. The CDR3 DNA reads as TGTGCCAGCAGTGAAGCTGGGAGGGCAGGCAACTATGGCTACACCTTC.

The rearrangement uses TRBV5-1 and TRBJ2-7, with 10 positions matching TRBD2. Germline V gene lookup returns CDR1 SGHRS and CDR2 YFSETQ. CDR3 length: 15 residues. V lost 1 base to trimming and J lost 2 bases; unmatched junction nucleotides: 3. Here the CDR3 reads CASSLSAGGTYEQYF. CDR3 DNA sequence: TGCGCCAGCAGCTTGTCAGCGGGAGGGACCTACGAGCAGTACTTC.

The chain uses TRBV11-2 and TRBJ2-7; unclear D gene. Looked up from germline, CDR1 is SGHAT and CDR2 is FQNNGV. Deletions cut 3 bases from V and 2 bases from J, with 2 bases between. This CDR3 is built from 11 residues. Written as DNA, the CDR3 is TGTGCCAGCAGCTTCGCCTACGAGCAGTACTTC. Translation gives CASSFAYEQYF. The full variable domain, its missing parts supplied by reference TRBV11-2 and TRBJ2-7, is EAGVAQSPRYKIIEKRQSVAFWCNPISGHATLYWYQQILGQGPKLLIQFQNNGVVDDSQLPKDRFSAERLKGVDSTLKIQPAKLEDSAVYLCASSFAYEQYFGPGTRLTVT.

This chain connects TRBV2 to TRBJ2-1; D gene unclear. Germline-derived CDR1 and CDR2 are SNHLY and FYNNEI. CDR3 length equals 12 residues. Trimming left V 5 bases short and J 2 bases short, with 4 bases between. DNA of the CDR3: TGTGCCAGCAGTCCCGCCTACAATGAGCAGTTCTTC. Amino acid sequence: CASSPAYNEQFF.

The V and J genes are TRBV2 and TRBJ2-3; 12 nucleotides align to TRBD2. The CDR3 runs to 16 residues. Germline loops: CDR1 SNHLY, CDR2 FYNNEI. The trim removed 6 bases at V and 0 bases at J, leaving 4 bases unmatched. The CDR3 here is CASRRLAGASTDTQYF. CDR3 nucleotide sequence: TGTGCCAGCAGGCGACTAGCGGGAGCAAGCACAGATACGCAGTATTTT.

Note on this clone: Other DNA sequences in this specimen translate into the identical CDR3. The CDR3 region is CASSLAAATGWVYEQYF. The CDR3 coding sequence is TGCGCCAGCAGCTTGGCCGCTGCGACAGGGTGGGTCTACGAGCAGTACTTC. V gene TRBV5-1 combines with J gene TRBJ2-7; the match to TRBD1 covers 7 bases. CDR1 SGHRS and CDR2 YFSETQ come from the germline V gene. J was trimmed by 3 bases and V by 0 bases; bases with no gene match: 12. This CDR3 has 17 amino acids.

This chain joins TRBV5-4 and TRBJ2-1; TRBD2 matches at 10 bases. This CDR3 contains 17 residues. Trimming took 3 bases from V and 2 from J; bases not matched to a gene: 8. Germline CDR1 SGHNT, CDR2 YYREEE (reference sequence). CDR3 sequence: CASSYGRTSGTYNEQFF. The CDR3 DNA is TGTGCCAGCAGCTACGGGCGGACTAGCGGAACCTACAATGAGCAGTTCTTC.

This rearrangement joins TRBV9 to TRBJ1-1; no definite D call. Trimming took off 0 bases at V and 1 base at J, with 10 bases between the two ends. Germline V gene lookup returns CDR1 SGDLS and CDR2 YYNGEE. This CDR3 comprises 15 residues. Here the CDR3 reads CASSVGPGSNTEAFF. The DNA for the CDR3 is TGTGCCAGCAGCGTAGGTCCAGGATCGAACACTGAAGCTTTCTTT.

CDR3 DNA: TGTGCCAGCAGCTTGCTCCAGGGTAGCCACGAGCAGTACTTC. It specifies CASSLLQGSHEQYF. The rearrangement uses TRBV5-4 and TRBJ2-7; TRBD1 is a possible D gene (5 bases). The CDR3 covers 14 residues. Per germline, CDR1 SGHNT and CDR2 YYREEE (reference sequence). V gave up 1 base and J gave up 5 bases, with 13 bases separating them. The variable domain in full, completed from reference TRBV5-4 and TRBJ2-7, reads ETGVTQSPTHLIKTRGQQVTLRCSSQSGHNTVSWYQQALGQGPQFIFQYYREEENGRGNFPPRFSGLQFPNYSSELNVNALELDDSALYLCASSLLQGSHEQYFGPGTRLTVT.

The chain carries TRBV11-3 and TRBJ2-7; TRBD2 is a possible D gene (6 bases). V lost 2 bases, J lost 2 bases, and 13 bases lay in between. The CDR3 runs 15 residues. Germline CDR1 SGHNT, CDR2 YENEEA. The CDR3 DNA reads TGTGCCAGCAGCTTACGTGGGGCGGGGACCTACGAGCAGTACTTC. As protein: CASSLRGAGTYEQYF.

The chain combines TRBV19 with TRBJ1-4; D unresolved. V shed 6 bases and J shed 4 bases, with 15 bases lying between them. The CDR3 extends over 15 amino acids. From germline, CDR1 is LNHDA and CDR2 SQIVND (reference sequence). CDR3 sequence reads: CASSQRIAYNEKLFF. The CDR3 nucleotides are TGTGCCAGTAGCCAAAGGATAGCTTATAATGAAAAACTGTTTTTT.

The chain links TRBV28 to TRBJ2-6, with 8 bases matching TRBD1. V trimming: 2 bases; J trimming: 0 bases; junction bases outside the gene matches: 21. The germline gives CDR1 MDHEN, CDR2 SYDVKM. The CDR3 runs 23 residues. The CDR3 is CASSLRIWDRSRKESSGANVLTF. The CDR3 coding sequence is TGTGCCAGCAGTTTACGTATCTGGGACAGGTCCCGTAAGGAGAGCTCTGGGGCCAACGTCCTGACTTTC.

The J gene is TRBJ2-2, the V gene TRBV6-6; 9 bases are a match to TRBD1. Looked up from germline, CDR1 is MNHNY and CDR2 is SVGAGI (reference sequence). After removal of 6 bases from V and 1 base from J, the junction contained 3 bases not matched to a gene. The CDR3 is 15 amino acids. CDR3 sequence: CASRPGQGNTGELFF. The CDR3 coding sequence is TGTGCCAGCAGGCCGGGACAGGGGAACACCGGGGAGCTGTTTTTT.

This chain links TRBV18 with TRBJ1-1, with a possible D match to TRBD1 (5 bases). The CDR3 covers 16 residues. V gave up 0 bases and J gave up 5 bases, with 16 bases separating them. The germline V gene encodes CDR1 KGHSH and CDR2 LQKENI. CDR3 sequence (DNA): TGTGCCAGCTCACCACCGGGGCTACAGGTAGCAACTGAAGCTTTCTTT. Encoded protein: CASSPPGLQVATEAFF.

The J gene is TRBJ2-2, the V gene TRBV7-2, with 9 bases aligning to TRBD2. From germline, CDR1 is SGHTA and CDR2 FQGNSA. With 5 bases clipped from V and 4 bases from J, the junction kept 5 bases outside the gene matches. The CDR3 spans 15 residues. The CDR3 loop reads CASSLASGVTGELFF. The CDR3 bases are TGTGCCAGCAGCCTTGCTAGCGGGGTCACCGGGGAGCTGTTTTTT.

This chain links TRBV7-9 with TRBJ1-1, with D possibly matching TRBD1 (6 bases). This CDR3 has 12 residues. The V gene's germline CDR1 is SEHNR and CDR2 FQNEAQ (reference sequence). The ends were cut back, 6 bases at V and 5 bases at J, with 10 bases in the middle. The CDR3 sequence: CASRPDSTEAFF. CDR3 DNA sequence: TGTGCCAGCAGACCGGACAGTACTGAAGCTTTCTTT. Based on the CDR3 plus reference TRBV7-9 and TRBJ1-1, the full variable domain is DTGVSQNPRHKITKRGQNVTFRCDPISEHNRLYWYRQTLGQGPEFLTYFQNEAQLEKSRLLSDRFSAERPKGSFSTLEIQRTEQGDSAMYLCASRPDSTEAFFGQGTRLTVV.

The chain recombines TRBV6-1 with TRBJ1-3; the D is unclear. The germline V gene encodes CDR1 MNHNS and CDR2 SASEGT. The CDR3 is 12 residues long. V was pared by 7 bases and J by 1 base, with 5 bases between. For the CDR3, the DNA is TGTGCCAGCACTCAGTCTGGAAACACCATATATTTT. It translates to CASTQSGNTIYF.

In DNA, the CDR3 is TGTGCCAGCAGCTTAGTACTAGCGGGGGGCTACAATGAGCAGTTCTTC. The encoded protein is CASSLVLAGGYNEQFF. The gene calls are TRBV11-1 and TRBJ2-1; 12 bases map to TRBD2. V lost 1 base and J lost 3; bases outside the gene matches: 1. CDR3 length: 16 residues. Germline V gene data show CDR1 as SGHAT and CDR2 as FQDESV (reference sequence).

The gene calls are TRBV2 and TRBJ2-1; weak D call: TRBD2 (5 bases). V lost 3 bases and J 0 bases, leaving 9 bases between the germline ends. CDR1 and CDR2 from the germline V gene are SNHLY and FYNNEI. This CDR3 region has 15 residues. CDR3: CASSDEGSSYNEQFF. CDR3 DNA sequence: TGTGCCAGCAGTGACGAGGGAAGCTCCTACAATGAGCAGTTCTTC. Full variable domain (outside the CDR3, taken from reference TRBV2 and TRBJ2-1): EPEVTQTPSHQVTQMGQEVILRCVPISNHLYFYWYRQILGQKVEFLVSFYNNEISEKSEIFDDQFSVERPDGSNFTLKIRSTKLEDSAMYFCASSDEGSSYNEQFFGPGTRLTVL.

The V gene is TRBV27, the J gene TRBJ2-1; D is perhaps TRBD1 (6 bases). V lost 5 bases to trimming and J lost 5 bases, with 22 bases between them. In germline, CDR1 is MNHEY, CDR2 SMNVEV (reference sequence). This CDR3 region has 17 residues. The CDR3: CASSHYEGVGRHNEQFF. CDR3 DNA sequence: TGTGCCAGCAGTCACTACGAGGGGGTCGGACGCCACAATGAGCAGTTCTTC.

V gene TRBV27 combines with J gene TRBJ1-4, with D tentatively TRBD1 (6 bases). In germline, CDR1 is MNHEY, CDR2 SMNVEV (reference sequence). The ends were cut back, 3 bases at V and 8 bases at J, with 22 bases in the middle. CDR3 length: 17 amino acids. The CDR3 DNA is TGTGCCAGCAGTTTGATAATCAGGGGATCTACGCGGGAAAAACTGTTTTTT. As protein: CASSLIIRGSTREKLFF.

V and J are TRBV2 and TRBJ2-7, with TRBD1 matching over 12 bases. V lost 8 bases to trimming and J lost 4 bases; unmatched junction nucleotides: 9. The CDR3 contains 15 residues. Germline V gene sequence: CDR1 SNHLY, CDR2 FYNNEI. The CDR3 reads CASARLGQGAYEQYF. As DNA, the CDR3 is TGTGCCAGCGCGCGTTTGGGACAGGGGGCTTACGAGCAGTACTTC.

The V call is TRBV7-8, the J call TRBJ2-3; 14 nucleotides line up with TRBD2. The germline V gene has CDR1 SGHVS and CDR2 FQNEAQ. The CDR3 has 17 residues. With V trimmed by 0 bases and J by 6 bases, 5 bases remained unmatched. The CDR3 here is CASSLAGLAGVVDTQYF. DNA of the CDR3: TGTGCCAGCAGCTTAGCGGGACTAGCGGGAGTTGTGGATACGCAGTATTTT.